Sequencing of this T cell receptor beta chain was carried out in a study of blood T cell repertoires in COVID-19. Study overall: PBMCs, B-cell-depleted T cells, or T cells were the source of the cDNA or gDNA that made up the material.

TCRdb's table, derived via immunoSEQ multiplex PCR, lists solely in-frame clones and lacks some. The table has 150,000 to 200,000 clones, 80% to 90% seen once. Sequencing was carried out using peripheral blood. The clonotype was recovered from a man aged 50 or older with active or convalescent COVID-19.

The CDR3 DNA is TGCGCCAGCAGCCAAGATAGAGGGTATGGCTACACCTTC. This encodes CASSQDRGYGYTF. The rearrangement links TRBV4-3 to TRBJ1-2; D remains unclear. The germline CDR1 and CDR2 sequences are LGHNA and YSLEER. The CDR3 is 13 residues long. Trimming left V 0 bases short and J 5 bases short, with 7 bases between.